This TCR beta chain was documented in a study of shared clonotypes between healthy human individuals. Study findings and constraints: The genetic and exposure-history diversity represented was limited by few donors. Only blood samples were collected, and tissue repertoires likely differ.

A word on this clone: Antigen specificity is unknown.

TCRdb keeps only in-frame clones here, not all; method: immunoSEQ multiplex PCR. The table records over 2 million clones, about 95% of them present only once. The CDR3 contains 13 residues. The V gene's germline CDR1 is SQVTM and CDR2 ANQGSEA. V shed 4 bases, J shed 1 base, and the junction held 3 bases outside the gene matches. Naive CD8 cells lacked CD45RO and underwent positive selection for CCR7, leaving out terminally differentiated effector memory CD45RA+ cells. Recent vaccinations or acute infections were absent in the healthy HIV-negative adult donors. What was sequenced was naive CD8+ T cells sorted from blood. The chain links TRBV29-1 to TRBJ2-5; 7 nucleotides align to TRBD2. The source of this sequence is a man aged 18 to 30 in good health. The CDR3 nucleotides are TGCAGCGTTGTCGGGGGGTCCCAAGAGACCCAGTACTTC. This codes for CSVVGGSQETQYF. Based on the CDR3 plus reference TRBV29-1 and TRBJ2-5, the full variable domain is SAVISQKPSRDICQRGTSLTIQCQVDSQVTMMFWYRQQPGQSLTLIATANQGSEATYESGFVIDKFPISRPNLTFSTLTVSNMSPEDSSIYLCSVVGGSQETQYFGPGTRLLVL.